This T cell receptor beta chain was identified in a study of T cells in Graves' hyperthyroidism and ophthalmopathy. There were TCR beta CDR3 regions amplified from RNA transcripts. HTBI primers were the set used in a first-round RT-PCR of the TCR CDR3. TCRdb reanalysed the multiplex PCR reads using MiXCR and keeps one entry per CDR3 protein. The repertoire has 300,000 to 450,000 distinct CDR3 sequences, approximately 17% of them found once; the top ten carry 40% to 45%. Trimming cost V 3 bases and J 6 bases; bases outside gene matches: 4. CDR3 size: 14 residues. This TCR derives from a man between 18 and 29 years old with Graves' ophthalmopathy. Sequencing used blood. This chain connects TRBV12-3 or TRBV12-4 to TRBJ2-2; 7 nucleotides align to TRBD2. The CDR3 region is CASSFYTSAGELFF. CDR3 DNA: TGTGCCAGCAGTTTCTACACTAGCGCCGGGGAGCTGTTTTTT.